This T cell receptor (beta chain) appears in the sequencing data of a study of cytomegalovirus exposure and HLA in healthy donors. Looking at the study overall: Caucasian-associated ancestry cluster membership applied to around 80% of several hundred genotyped donors. Whole-study results and caveats: Another analysis was done later, and it associated over 15,000 TCR beta sequences with HLA alleles at 0.05 false discovery rate. When analyzed later, a missense DCLRE1C variant was found to be linked to TCR beta V- and J-gene trimming.

This CDR3 has 16 residues. Per the germline V gene, CDR1 is MNHEY and CDR2 is SMNVEV (reference sequence). V lost 2 bases to trimming and J lost 4 bases; unmatched junction nucleotides: 9. PCR amplification relied on 60 Vbeta primers (plus 13 Jbeta primers). Study processing details: Later, 65 million to 85 million unique TCR beta chains were counted in an analysis, and roughly 11 million of them were shared. The protocol was immunoSEQ multiplex PCR, while the TCRdb copy is restricted to in-frame clones and leaves out a portion. That table supplies the V and J calls and clone size; D and trimming were determined from the DNA. In the table there are 150,000 to 200,000 clones, 75% to 90% of which are singletons. Concerning this clone: Its antigen is currently unknown.

V is TRBV27 and J is TRBJ1-1, with 8 nucleotides matching TRBD1. The TCR was taken from a woman in her late teens or twenties in good health and CMV-seronegative. Material for sequencing was PBMCs. The chain's CDR3 is CASSLGTGKWSTEAFF. For the CDR3, the DNA is TGTGCCAGCAGTTTAGGGACAGGCAAATGGAGCACTGAAGCTTTCTTT.